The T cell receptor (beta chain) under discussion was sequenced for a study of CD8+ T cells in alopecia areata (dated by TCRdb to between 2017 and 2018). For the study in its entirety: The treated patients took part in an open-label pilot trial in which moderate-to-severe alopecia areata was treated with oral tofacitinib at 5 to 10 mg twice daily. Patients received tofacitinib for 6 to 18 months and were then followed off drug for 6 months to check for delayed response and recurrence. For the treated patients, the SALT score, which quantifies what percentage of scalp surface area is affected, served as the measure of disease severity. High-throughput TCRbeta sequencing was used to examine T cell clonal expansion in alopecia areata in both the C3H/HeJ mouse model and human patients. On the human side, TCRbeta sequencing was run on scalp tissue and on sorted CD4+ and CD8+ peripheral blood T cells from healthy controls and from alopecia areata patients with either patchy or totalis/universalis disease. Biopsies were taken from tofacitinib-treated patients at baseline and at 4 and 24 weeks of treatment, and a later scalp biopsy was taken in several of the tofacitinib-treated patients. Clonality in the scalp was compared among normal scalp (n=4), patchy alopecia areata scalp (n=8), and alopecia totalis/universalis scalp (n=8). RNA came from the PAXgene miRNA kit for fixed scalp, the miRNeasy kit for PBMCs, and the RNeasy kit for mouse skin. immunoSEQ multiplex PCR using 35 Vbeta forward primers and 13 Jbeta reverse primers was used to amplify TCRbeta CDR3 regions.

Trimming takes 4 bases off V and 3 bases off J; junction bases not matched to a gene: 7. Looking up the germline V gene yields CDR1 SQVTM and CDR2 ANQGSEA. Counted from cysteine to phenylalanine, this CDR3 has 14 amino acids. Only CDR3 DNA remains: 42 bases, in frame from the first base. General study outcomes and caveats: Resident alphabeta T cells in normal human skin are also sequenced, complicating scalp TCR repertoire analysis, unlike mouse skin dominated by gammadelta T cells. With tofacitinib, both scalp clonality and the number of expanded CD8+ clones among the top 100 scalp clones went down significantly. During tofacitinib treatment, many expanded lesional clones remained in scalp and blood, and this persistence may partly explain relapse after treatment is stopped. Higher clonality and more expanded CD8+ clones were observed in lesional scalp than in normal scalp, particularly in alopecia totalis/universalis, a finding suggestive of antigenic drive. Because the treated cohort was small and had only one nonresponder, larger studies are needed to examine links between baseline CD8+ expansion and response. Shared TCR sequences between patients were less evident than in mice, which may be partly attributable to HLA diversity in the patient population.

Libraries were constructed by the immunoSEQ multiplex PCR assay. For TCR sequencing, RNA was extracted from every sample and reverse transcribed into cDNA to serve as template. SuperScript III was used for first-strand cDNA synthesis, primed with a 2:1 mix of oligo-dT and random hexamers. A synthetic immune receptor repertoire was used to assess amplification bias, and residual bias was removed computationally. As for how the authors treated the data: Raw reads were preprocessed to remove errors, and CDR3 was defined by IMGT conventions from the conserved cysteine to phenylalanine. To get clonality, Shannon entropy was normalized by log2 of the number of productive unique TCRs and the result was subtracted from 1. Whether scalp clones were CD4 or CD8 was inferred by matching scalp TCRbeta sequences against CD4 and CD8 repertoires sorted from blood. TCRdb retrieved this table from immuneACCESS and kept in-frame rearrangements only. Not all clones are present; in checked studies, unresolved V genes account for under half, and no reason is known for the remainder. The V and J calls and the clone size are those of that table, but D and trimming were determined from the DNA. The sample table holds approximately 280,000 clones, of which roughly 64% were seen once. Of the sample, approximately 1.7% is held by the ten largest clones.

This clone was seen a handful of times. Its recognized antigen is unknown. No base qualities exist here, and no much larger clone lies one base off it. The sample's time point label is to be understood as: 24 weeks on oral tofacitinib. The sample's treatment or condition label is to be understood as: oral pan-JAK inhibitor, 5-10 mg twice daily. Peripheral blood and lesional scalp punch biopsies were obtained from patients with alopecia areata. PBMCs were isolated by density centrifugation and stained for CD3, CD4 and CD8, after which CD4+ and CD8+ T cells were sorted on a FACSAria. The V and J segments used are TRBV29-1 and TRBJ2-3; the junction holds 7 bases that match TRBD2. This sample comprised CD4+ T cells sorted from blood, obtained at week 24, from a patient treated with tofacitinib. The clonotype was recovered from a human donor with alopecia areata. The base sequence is TGCAGCGTTGCGGCAACCGGGAGGACAGATACGCAGTATTTT. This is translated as CSVAATGRTDTQYF.